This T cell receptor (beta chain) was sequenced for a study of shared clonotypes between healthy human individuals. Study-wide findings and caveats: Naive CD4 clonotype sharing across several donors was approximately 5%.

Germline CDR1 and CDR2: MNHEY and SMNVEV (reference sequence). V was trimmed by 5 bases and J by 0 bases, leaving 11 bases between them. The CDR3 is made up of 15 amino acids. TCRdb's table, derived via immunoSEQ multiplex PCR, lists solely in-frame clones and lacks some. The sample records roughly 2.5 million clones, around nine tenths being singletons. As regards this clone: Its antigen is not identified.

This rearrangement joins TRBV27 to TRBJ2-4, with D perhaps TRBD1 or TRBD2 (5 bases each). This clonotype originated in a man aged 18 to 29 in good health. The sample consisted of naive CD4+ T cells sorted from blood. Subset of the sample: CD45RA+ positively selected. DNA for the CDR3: TGTGCCAGCAGTACACCGGGGCTAGCCAAAAACATTCAGTACTTC. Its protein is CASSTPGLAKNIQYF.